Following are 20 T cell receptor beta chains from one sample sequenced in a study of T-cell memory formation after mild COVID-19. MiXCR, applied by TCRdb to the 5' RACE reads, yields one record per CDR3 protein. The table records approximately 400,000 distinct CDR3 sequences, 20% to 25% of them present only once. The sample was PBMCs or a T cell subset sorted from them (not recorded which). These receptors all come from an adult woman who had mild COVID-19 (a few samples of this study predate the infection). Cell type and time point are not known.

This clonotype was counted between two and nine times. CDR3 sequence: CATSSDLYIEQFF. DNA for the CDR3: TGTGCCACCAGCAGCGACCTTTATATTGAGCAGTTCTTC. The chain is built from TRBV15 and TRBJ2-1; no clear D gene. Trimming removed 3 bases at V and 9 bases at J, with 12 bases between. In germline, CDR1 is LNHNV, CDR2 YYDKDF (reference sequence). There are 13 residues in the CDR3.

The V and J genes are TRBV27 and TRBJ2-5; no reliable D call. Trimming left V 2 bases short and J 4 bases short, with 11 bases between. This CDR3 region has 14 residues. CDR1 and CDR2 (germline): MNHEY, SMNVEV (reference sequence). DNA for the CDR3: TGTGCCAGCAGTTTAAGGGCCTGGGGAGAGACCCAGTACTTC. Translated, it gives CASSLRAWGETQYF.

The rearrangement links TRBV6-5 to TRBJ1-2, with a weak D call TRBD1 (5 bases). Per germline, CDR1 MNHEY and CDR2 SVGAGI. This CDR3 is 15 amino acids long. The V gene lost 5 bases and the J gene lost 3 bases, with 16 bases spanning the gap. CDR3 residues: CASSLVTGGDYGYTF. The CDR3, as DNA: TGTGCCAGCAGTCTAGTCACGGGGGGTGACTATGGCTACACCTTC.

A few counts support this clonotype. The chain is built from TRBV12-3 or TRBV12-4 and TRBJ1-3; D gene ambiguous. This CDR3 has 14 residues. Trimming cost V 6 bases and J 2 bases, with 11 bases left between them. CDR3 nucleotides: TGTGCCAGCAGCCAAAGGTCAGCTGGAAACACCATATATTTT. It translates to CASSQRSAGNTIYF.

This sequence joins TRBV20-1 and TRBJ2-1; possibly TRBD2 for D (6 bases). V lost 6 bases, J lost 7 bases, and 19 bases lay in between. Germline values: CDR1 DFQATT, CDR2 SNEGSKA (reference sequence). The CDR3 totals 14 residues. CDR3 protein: CSAPRGGGRNEQFF. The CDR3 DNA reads TGCAGTGCCCCCAGAGGAGGAGGGAGGAATGAGCAGTTCTTC.

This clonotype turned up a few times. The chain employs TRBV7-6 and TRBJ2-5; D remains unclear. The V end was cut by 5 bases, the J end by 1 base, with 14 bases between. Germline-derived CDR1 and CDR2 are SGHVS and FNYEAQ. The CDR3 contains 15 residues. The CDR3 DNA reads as TGTGCCAGCAGCCCGCCGAGTGTGGTCCAAGAGACCCAGTACTTC. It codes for CASSPPSVVQETQYF.

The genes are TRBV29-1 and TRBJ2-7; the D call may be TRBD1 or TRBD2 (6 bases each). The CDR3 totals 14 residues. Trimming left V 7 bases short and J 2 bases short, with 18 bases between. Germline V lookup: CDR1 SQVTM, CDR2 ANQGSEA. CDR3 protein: CSAGGGQAAYEQYF. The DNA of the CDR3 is TGCAGCGCCGGAGGGGGACAAGCTGCCTACGAGCAGTACTTC.

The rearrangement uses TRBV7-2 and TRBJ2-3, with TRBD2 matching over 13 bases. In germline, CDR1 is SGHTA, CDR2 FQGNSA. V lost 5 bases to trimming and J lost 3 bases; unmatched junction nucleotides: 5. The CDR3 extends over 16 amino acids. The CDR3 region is CASSLWTSGSTDTQYF. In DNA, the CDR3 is TGTGCCAGCAGCCTTTGGACTAGCGGGAGTACAGATACGCAGTATTTT.

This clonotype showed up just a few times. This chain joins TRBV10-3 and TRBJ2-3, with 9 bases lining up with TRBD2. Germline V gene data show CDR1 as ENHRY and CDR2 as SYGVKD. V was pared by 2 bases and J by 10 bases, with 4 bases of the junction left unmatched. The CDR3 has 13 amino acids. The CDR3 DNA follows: TGTGCCATCAGTGAGGGACTAGCGCAGGCGCAGTATTTT. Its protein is CAISEGLAQAQYF.

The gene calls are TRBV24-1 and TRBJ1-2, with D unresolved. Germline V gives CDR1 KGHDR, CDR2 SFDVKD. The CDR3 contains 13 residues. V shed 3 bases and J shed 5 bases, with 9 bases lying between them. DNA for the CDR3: TGTGCCACCAGTGATCGAAAGATATATGGCTACACCTTC. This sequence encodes CATSDRKIYGYTF.

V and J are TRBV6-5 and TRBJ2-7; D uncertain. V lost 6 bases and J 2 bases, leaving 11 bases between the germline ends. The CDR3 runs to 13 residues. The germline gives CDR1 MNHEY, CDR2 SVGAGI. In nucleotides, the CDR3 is TGTGCCAGCAGAGGCCAAATCACCTACGAGCAGTACTTC. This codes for CASRGQITYEQYF.

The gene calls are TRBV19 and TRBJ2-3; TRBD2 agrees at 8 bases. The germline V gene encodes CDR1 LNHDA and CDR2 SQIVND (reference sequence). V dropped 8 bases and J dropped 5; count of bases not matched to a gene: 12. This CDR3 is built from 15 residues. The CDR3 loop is CASRSVSGKGDTQYF. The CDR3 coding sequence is TGTGCCAGTCGCTCTGTTAGCGGGAAGGGAGATACGCAGTATTTT.

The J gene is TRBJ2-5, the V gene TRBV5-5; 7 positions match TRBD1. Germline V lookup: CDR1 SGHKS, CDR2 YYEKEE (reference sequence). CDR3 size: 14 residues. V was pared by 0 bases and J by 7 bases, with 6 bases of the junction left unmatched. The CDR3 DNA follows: TGTGCCAGCAGCTTGGGTCAGGGGGTTGGGACCCAGTACTTC. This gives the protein CASSLGQGVGTQYF.

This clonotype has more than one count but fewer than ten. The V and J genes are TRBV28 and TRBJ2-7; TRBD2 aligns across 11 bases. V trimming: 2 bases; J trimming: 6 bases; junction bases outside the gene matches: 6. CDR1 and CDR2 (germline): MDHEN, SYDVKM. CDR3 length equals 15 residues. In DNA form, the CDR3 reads TGTGCCAGCAGTTTACTAGCGGGAGGTTCATTCGAGCAGTACTTC. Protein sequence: CASSLLAGGSFEQYF.

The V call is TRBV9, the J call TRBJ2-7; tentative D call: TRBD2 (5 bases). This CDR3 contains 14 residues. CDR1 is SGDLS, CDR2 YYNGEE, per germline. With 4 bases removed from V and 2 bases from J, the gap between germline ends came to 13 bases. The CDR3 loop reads CASSPEVTAYEQYF. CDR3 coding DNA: TGTGCCAGCAGCCCGGAGGTCACCGCCTACGAGCAGTACTTC.

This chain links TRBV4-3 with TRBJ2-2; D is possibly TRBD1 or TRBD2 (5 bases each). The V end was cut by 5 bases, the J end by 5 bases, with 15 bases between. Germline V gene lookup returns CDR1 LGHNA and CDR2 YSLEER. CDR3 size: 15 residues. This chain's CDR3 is CASSITRGRTGELFF. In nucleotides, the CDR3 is TGCGCCAGCAGCATCACCCGGGGCCGGACCGGGGAGCTGTTTTTT.

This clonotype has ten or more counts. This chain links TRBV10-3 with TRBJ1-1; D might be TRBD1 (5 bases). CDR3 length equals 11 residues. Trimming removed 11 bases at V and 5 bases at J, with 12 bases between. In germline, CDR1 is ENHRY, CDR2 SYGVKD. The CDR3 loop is CASSGRTEAFF. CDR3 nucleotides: TGTGCCTCCTCAGGGAGAACTGAAGCTTTCTTT.

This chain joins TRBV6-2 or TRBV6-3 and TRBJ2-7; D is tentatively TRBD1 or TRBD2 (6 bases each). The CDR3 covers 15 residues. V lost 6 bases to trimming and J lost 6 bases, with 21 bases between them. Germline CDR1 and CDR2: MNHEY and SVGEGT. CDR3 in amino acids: CASSPTGGGVSEQYF. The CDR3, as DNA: TGTGCCAGCAGCCCCACCGGAGGGGGAGTTTCCGAGCAGTACTTC.

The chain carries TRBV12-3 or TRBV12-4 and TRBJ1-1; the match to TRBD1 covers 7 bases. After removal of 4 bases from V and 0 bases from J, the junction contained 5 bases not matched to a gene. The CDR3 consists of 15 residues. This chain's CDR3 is CASSWDSLMNTEAFF. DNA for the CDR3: TGTGCCAGCAGTTGGGACAGCCTTATGAACACTGAAGCTTTCTTT.

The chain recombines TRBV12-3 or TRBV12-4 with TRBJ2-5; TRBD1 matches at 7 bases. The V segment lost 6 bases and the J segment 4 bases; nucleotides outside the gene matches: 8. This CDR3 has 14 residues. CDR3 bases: TGTGCCAGCAGACATACAGGGGTCCGAGAGACCCAGTACTTC. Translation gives CASRHTGVRETQYF.